The clone carrying this TCR beta chain was picked up a small number of times. The authors extracted RNA and reverse transcribed it into cDNA as the sequencing template. Data came from immunoSEQ multiplex PCR; TCRdb stores just in-frame clones and leaves some out. The data hold more than 200,000 clones, with roughly two thirds observed a single time. Deletions cut 1 base from V and 4 bases from J, with 8 bases between. There are 13 residues in the CDR3. Looked up from germline, CDR1 is SGHDT and CDR2 is YYEEEE. This sample was included in a study of CD8+ T cells in alopecia areata. The sequences come from CD4+ T cells sorted from blood, collected at week 0. This receptor was obtained from a human donor with alopecia areata. This sequence joins TRBV5-6 and TRBJ1-2; D gene ambiguous. The CDR3 spells CASSLRLFYGYTF. The CDR3 nucleotides are TGTGCCAGCAGCTTGCGACTGTTCTATGGCTACACCTTC. Using reference TRBV5-6 and TRBJ1-2 for the parts outside the CDR3, the full variable domain is DAGVTQSPTHLIKTRGQQVTLRCSPKSGHDTVSWYQQALGQGPQFIFQYYEEEERQRGNFPDRFSGHQFPNYSSELNVNALLLGDSALYLCASSLRLFYGYTFGSGTRLTVV.